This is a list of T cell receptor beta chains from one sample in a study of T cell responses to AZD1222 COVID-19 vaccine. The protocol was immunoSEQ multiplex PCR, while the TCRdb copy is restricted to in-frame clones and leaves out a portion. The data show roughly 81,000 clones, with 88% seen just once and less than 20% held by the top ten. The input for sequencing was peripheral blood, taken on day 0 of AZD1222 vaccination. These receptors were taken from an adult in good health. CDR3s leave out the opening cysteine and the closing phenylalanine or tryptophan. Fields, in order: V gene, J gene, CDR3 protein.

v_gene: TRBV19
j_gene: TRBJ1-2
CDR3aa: ASSWRGQDYGYT

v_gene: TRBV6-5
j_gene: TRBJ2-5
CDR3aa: ASTRNSRETQY

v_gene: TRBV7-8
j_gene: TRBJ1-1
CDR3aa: ASSLGARGAGTEAF

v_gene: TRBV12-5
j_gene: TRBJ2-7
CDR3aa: ASGFSGGGYEQY

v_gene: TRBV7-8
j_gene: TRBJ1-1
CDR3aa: ASSLRQGGTEAF

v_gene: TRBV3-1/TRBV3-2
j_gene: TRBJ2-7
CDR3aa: ASSQDLGFYEQY

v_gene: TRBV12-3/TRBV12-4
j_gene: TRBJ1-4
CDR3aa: ASSSTEKLF

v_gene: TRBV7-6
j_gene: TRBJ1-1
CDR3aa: ASSSNVGLPTEAF

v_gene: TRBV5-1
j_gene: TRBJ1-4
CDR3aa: ASRGSGATEKLF

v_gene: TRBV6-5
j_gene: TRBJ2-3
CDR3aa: ASSYVGGRAQGTQY

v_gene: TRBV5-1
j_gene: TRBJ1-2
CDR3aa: ASSLDGTNYGYT

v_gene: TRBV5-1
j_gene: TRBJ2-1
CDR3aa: ASSFQSGAGLVSYNEQF

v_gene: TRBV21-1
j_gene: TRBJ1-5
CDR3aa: ASSKAAFTNQPQH

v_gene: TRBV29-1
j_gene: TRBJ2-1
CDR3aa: SVDSLAGVDEQF

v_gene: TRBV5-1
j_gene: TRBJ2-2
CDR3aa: ASSEGAPGDTGELF

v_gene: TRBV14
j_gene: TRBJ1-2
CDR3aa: ASSLSRGWGYT

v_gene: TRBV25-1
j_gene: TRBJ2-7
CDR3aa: ASSEWRGGSYEQY

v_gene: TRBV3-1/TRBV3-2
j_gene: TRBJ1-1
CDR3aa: ASSQRGTTGEAF

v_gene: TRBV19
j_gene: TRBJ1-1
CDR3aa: ASRTGQGLNTEAF

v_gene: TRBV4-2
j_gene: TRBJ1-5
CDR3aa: ASSPHTTVGQPQH

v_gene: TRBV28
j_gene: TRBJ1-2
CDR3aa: ASSFQGNYGYT

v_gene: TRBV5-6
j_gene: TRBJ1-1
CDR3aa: ASSSRQGRIDTEAF

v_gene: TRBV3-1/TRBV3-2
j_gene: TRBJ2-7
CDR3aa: ASSQGLAGETYEQY

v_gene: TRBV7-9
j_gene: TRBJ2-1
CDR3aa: ASSLRQGWNEQF

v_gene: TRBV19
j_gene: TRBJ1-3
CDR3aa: ASSIVGPTGNTIY

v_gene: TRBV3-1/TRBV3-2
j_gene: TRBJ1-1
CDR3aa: ASSQEGGQKLNTEAF

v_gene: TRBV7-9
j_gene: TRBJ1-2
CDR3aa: ADRRGQDCYGYT

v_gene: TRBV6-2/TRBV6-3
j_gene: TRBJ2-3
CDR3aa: ASSPLTGGWLATSTDTQY

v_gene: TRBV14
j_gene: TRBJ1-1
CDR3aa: ASSHYGNTEAF

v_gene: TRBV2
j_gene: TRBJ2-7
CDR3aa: ASSRGGLYEQY

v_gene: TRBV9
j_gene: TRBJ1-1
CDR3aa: ASSVAQGKAF

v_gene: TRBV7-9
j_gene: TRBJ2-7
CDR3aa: ASSGGLLGYEQY

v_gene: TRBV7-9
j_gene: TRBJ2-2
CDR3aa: ASSLAGNTGELF

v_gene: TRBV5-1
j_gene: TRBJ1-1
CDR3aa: ASSPPGRGTEAF

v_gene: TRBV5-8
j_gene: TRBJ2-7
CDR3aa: ASSLALGDRSSSSYEQY